This TCR beta chain was identified in a study of T cells after yellow fever vaccination. In the study overall: Each low-cell-number fraction was prepared by means of SMART-Seq v4 Ultra Low Input.

The CDR3 is made up of 15 amino acids. Germline CDR1 and CDR2: DFQATT and SNEGSKA (reference sequence). V was clipped by 0 bases and J by 2 bases, with 12 bases between them. Overall study results and limits: Post-booster reappearance was seen for most primary-vaccination clones (roughly 96% CD4, 75% to 90% CD8). Abundant bulk-population clonotypes could contaminate the FACS-sorted repertoires. Although most clonotypes did not, a small share appeared in both CD4 and CD8 compartments.

TCRdb re-called the 5' RACE reads through MiXCR, storing one row per CDR3 protein. This table holds 350,000 to 450,000 distinct CDR3 sequences, approximately 19% found once. Worth noting for this clonotype: Its specificity is not known.

Material: PBMCs, obtained before the yellow fever booster vaccination. This TCR came from a man in his late teens or twenties who received the YFV17D yellow fever vaccine. The V and J genes are TRBV20-1 and TRBJ2-3; D is unresolved. This CDR3 is CSARDHRASTDTQYF. CDR3 nucleotides: TGCAGTGCTAGAGATCATAGGGCATCCACAGATACGCAGTATTTT.